Described below is a single T cell receptor (beta chain) sequence and its context. Its antigen is not identified. Sequenced by immunoSEQ multiplex PCR; TCRdb stores in-frame clones only, minus some. The sample has under 70,000 clones; 94% are singletons. Corrective surgery for congenital heart defects was being performed on the healthy Finnish infants who were the donors. These data are taken from a study of human thymus T cells. The study's findings and limits: V and J gene usage appeared biased in thymic and blood repertoires.

Germline loops: CDR1 SGHRS, CDR2 YFSETQ. The V end lost 5 bases, the J end lost 5 bases, and 22 bases lay between the germline ends. The CDR3 is 16 amino acids. This chain links TRBV5-1 with TRBJ2-5; either TRBD1 or TRBD2 may fit D (5 bases each). The TCR originated in a boy less than two years old with a congenital heart defect but otherwise immunologically healthy. Sequencing was done on a sample of blood. Written as DNA, the CDR3 is TGCGCCAGCAGACAAGGGACCGAACCGCATGGGGAGACCCAGTACTTC. This sequence encodes CASRQGTEPHGETQYF.